Listed below are T cell receptor beta chains from one sample, sequenced in a study of T cell responses to AZD1222 COVID-19 vaccine. The data were produced by immunoSEQ multiplex PCR, yet TCRdb's version contains in-frame clones alone and is incomplete. This table holds roughly 91,000 clones, nearly 90% found once. Sequenced material: peripheral blood, taken on day 0 of AZD1222 vaccination. These receptors were taken from an adult in good health. The CDR3 runs from the conserved cysteine through the conserved F or W. Fields, in order: D gene, V gene, clone size, J gene, CDR3 protein, CDR3 DNA. D genes are given only for firm matches. Size tells how often a clone was seen (once, few, many) or the class of an expanded clone, and some rows leave it out.

d_gene: TRBD2; v_gene: TRBV2; abundance: -; j_gene: TRBJ2-5; CDR3aa: CASRLAGVLGETQYF; CDR3nt: TGTGCCAGCAGGCTAGCGGGAGTTCTGGGGGAGACCCAGTACTTC
d_gene: -; v_gene: TRBV4-3; abundance: -; j_gene: TRBJ1-6; CDR3aa: CASSQDFGSPLHF; CDR3nt: TGCGCCAGCAGCCAAGATTTCGGGTCACCCCTCCACTTT
d_gene: -; v_gene: TRBV11-3; abundance: few; j_gene: TRBJ2-5; CDR3aa: CASSLGGQVTETQYF; CDR3nt: TGTGCCAGCAGCTTAGGCGGGCAGGTTACGGAGACCCAGTACTTC
d_gene: TRBD1; v_gene: TRBV7-2; abundance: -; j_gene: TRBJ1-3; CDR3aa: CASSLGLPGGTGNTIYF; CDR3nt: TGTGCCAGCAGCTTAGGCTTGCCAGGGGGGACTGGAAACACCATATATTTT
d_gene: TRBD1; v_gene: TRBV18; abundance: few; j_gene: TRBJ2-3; CDR3aa: CASTGQGARDTQYF; CDR3nt: TGTGCCAGCACGGGACAGGGGGCTAGAGATACGCAGTATTTT
d_gene: TRBD2; v_gene: TRBV7-2; abundance: -; j_gene: TRBJ2-3; CDR3aa: CASSSASGSWDTQYF; CDR3nt: TGTGCCAGCAGCTCCGCTAGCGGGAGTTGGGATACGCAGTATTTT
d_gene: -; v_gene: TRBV5-5; abundance: -; j_gene: TRBJ2-6; CDR3aa: CASSREGANVLTF; CDR3nt: TGTGCCAGCAGCCGTGAGGGGGCCAACGTCCTGACTTTC
d_gene: -; v_gene: TRBV7-9; abundance: -; j_gene: TRBJ1-2; CDR3aa: CASSLAGVTNYGYTF; CDR3nt: TGTGCCAGCAGCTTAGCGGGGGTCACTAACTATGGCTACACCTTC
d_gene: -; v_gene: TRBV6-5; abundance: -; j_gene: TRBJ2-7; CDR3aa: CASSYRGRGSSYEQYF; CDR3nt: TGTGCCAGCAGTTATCGGGGGCGGGGAAGCTCCTACGAGCAGTACTTC
d_gene: TRBD1; v_gene: TRBV6-2/TRBV6-3; abundance: -; j_gene: TRBJ1-5; CDR3aa: CASSYSGRGRDQPQHF; CDR3nt: TGTGCCAGCAGTTACTCAGGCAGGGGGAGGGATCAGCCCCAGCATTTT
d_gene: -; v_gene: TRBV30; abundance: -; j_gene: TRBJ1-2; CDR3aa: CAWSPFSGSTGGYTF; CDR3nt: TGTGCCTGGAGCCCGTTCTCCGGGTCAACGGGTGGCTACACCTTC
d_gene: -; v_gene: TRBV19; abundance: -; j_gene: TRBJ2-2; CDR3aa: CASSRAVNTGELFF; CDR3nt: TGTGCCAGTAGTCGGGCCGTTAACACCGGGGAGCTGTTTTTT
d_gene: -; v_gene: TRBV5-5; abundance: -; j_gene: TRBJ1-5; CDR3aa: CASSLNLPSYNQPQHF; CDR3nt: TGTGCCAGCAGCTTGAACCTGCCCTCCTACAATCAGCCCCAGCATTTT
d_gene: -; v_gene: TRBV4-1; abundance: once; j_gene: TRBJ1-1; CDR3aa: CASSPSPGTFSNTEAFF; CDR3nt: TGCGCCAGCAGCCCCAGTCCCGGGACTTTCTCGAACACTGAAGCTTTCTTT
d_gene: TRBD1; v_gene: TRBV2; abundance: -; j_gene: TRBJ1-2; CDR3aa: CASSKGQGSYGYTF; CDR3nt: TGTGCCAGCAGCAAAGGACAGGGATCCTATGGCTACACCTTC
d_gene: -; v_gene: TRBV6-5; abundance: -; j_gene: TRBJ2-1; CDR3aa: CASSIDLNEQFF; CDR3nt: TGTGCCAGCTCGATAGACCTCAATGAGCAGTTCTTC
d_gene: -; v_gene: TRBV6-1; abundance: -; j_gene: TRBJ1-2; CDR3aa: CASSEAIGQSYGYTF; CDR3nt: TGTGCCAGCAGTGAAGCTATCGGGCAGAGCTATGGCTACACCTTC
d_gene: -; v_gene: TRBV7-9; abundance: once; j_gene: TRBJ2-4; CDR3aa: CASSFPEGLAKNIQYF; CDR3nt: TGTGCCAGCAGCTTCCCCGAGGGTTTAGCCAAAAACATTCAGTACTTC
d_gene: -; v_gene: TRBV6-5; abundance: -; j_gene: TRBJ2-2; CDR3aa: CASSYSGGREAGELFF; CDR3nt: TGTGCCAGCAGTTACTCTGGGGGCAGGGAGGCCGGGGAGCTGTTTTTT
d_gene: -; v_gene: TRBV5-4; abundance: -; j_gene: TRBJ1-2; CDR3aa: CASSSPANYGYTF; CDR3nt: TGTGCCAGCAGCAGCCCTGCGAACTATGGCTACACCTTC
d_gene: -; v_gene: TRBV19; abundance: -; j_gene: TRBJ1-5; CDR3aa: CASRKGTTGEGNQPQHF; CDR3nt: TGTGCCAGTCGCAAGGGAACAACAGGAGAAGGGAATCAGCCCCAGCATTTT
d_gene: -; v_gene: TRBV4-3; abundance: -; j_gene: TRBJ1-4; CDR3aa: CASSQNSATNEKLFF; CDR3nt: TGCGCCAGCAGCCAAAACAGTGCAACTAATGAAAAACTGTTTTTT
d_gene: -; v_gene: TRBV5-4; abundance: -; j_gene: TRBJ1-2; CDR3aa: CASSPAADNYGYTF; CDR3nt: TGTGCCAGCAGCCCTGCAGCCGATAACTATGGCTACACCTTC
d_gene: -; v_gene: TRBV29-1; abundance: few; j_gene: TRBJ1-2; CDR3aa: CSVLGSDGYTF; CDR3nt: TGCAGCGTTTTAGGGTCTGATGGCTACACCTTC
d_gene: TRBD1; v_gene: TRBV3-1/TRBV3-2; abundance: -; j_gene: TRBJ1-5; CDR3aa: CASSQQGVYQPQHF; CDR3nt: TGTGCCAGCAGCCAACAGGGGGTTTATCAGCCCCAGCATTTT
d_gene: -; v_gene: TRBV7-9; abundance: -; j_gene: TRBJ2-6; CDR3aa: CASSKRRGYGANVLTF; CDR3nt: TGTGCCAGCAGCAAGAGACGGGGCTACGGGGCCAACGTCCTGACTTTC
d_gene: TRBD2; v_gene: TRBV4-1; abundance: -; j_gene: TRBJ2-1; CDR3aa: CASSYSGRALGYEQFF; CDR3nt: TGCGCCAGCAGCTATAGCGGGAGGGCATTGGGCTATGAGCAGTTCTTC
d_gene: -; v_gene: TRBV2; abundance: -; j_gene: TRBJ2-3; CDR3aa: CASRGQTVSTDTQYF; CDR3nt: TGTGCCAGCAGAGGTCAGACGGTTAGCACAGATACGCAGTATTTT
d_gene: -; v_gene: TRBV19; abundance: few; j_gene: TRBJ1-4; CDR3aa: CASSILQTRNEKLFF; CDR3nt: TGTGCCAGTAGTATCTTGCAGACGCGTAATGAAAAACTGTTTTTT
d_gene: TRBD1; v_gene: TRBV3-1/TRBV3-2; abundance: -; j_gene: TRBJ1-4; CDR3aa: CASSPVGQATNEKLFF; CDR3nt: TGTGCCAGCAGCCCGGTTGGACAGGCAACTAATGAAAAACTGTTTTTT
d_gene: TRBD2; v_gene: TRBV14; abundance: -; j_gene: TRBJ2-1; CDR3aa: CASSPFAGGGQQFF; CDR3nt: TGTGCCAGCTCGCCATTCGCGGGGGGTGGCCAGCAGTTCTTC
d_gene: -; v_gene: TRBV7-2; abundance: -; j_gene: TRBJ1-3; CDR3aa: CASSQDHAGSGNTIYF; CDR3nt: TGTGCCAGCAGCCAAGACCACGCAGGCTCTGGAAACACCATATATTTT
d_gene: -; v_gene: TRBV11-3; abundance: -; j_gene: TRBJ1-5; CDR3aa: CASSLGDQPQHF; CDR3nt: TGTGCCAGCAGCTTAGGGGATCAGCCCCAGCATTTT
d_gene: TRBD2; v_gene: TRBV19; abundance: -; j_gene: TRBJ2-1; CDR3aa: CASSLVAGGGEQFF; CDR3nt: TGTGCCAGTAGTCTAGTAGCGGGAGGTGGTGAGCAGTTCTTC
d_gene: -; v_gene: TRBV7-2; abundance: once; j_gene: TRBJ2-1; CDR3aa: CASSLETGKEQFF; CDR3nt: TGTGCCAGCAGCTTAGAGACTGGCAAAGAGCAGTTCTTC
d_gene: -; v_gene: TRBV7-2; abundance: -; j_gene: TRBJ1-5; CDR3aa: CASSQDSSNQPQHF; CDR3nt: TGTGCCAGCAGCCAAGACAGTTCCAATCAGCCCCAGCATTTT
d_gene: TRBD1; v_gene: TRBV7-7; abundance: once; j_gene: TRBJ1-1; CDR3aa: CASSYLRDRGLITEAFF; CDR3nt: TGTGCTAGCAGCTACCTCCGGGACAGGGGTTTGATCACTGAAGCTTTCTTT
d_gene: -; v_gene: TRBV6-5; abundance: once; j_gene: TRBJ1-2; CDR3aa: CASSYVDSLSYGYTF; CDR3nt: TGTGCCAGCAGTTACGTGGACAGCCTTTCCTATGGCTACACCTTC
d_gene: -; v_gene: TRBV6-1; abundance: -; j_gene: TRBJ1-6; CDR3aa: CASSEGFGTSPLHF; CDR3nt: TGTGCCAGCAGTGAGGGTTTCGGGACTTCACCCCTCCACTTT
d_gene: -; v_gene: TRBV4-1; abundance: -; j_gene: TRBJ1-3; CDR3aa: CASSQVRTAGNTIYF; CDR3nt: TGCGCCAGCAGCCAAGTCAGGACAGCTGGAAACACCATATATTTT